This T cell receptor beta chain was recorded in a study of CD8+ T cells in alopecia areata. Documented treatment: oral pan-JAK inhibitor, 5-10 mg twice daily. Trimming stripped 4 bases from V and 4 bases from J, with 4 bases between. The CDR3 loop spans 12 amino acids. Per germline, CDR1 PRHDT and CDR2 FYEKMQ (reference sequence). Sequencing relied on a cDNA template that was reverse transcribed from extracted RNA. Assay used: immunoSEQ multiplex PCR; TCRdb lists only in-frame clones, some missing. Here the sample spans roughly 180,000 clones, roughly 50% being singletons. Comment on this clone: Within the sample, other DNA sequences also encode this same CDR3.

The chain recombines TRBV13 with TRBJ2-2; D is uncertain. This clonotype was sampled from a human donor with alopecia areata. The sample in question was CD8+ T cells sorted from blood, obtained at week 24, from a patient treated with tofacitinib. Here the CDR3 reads CASSSGTGELFF. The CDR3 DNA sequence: TGTGCCAGCAGCTCGGGCACCGGGGAGCTGTTTTTT.